The 10 T cell receptor beta chains below all came from one sample that was sequenced in a study of cytomegalovirus exposure and HLA in healthy donors. The PCR contained 60 Vbeta and 13 Jbeta primers. The repertoire was sequenced with immunoSEQ multiplex PCR; TCRdb's copy has only in-frame clones and lacks some. The data contain 55,000 to 80,000 clones, 65% to 70% of them singletons. Material for sequencing was PBMCs. The source is a woman aged 25 to 39 in good health and CMV-seronegative.

This clone was counted a few times. This sequence joins TRBV4-1 and TRBJ1-5; 9 bases are a match to TRBD1. V was pared by 0 bases and J by 5 bases, with 2 bases of the junction left unmatched. This CDR3 is 15 amino acids long. Germline V CDR1 and CDR2: MGHRA, YSYEKL. This CDR3 is CASSQDWDRDQPQHF. CDR3 DNA: TGCGCCAGCAGCCAAGATTGGGACAGGGATCAGCCCCAGCATTTT.

This chain joins TRBV5-4 and TRBJ2-2, with 9 bases fitting TRBD1. This CDR3 spans 13 amino acids. In germline, CDR1 is SGHNT, CDR2 YYREEE (reference sequence). The ends lost 5 bases at V and 7 bases at J; junction bases unmatched: 3. This CDR3 reads CASRQGAVGELFF. CDR3 coding DNA: TGTGCCAGCAGACAGGGGGCTGTCGGGGAGCTGTTTTTT.

This clone came up a few times. Other DNA sequences of this sample code for an identical CDR3. The chain uses TRBV7-2 and TRBJ2-3; no definite D call. The V gene's germline CDR1 is SGHTA and CDR2 FQGNSA. V was clipped by 1 base and J by 0 bases, with 8 bases between them. The CDR3 is 15 amino acids. Here the CDR3 DNA reads TGTGCCAGCAGCTTAGGAGGCCAGAGCACAGATACGCAGTATTTT. Protein product: CASSLGGQSTDTQYF.

This clone was counted only a few times. The chain has TRBV7-9 and TRBJ2-5; 10 bases agree with TRBD2. The J segment lost 5 bases and the V segment lost 5 bases, leaving 17 bases of the junction unmatched. The CDR3 runs 18 residues. Looked up from germline, CDR1 is SEHNR and CDR2 is FQNEAQ (reference sequence). The CDR3 protein is CASSPEYGVAGGKETQYF. The CDR3 nucleotides read TGTGCCAGCAGCCCGGAGTACGGAGTAGCGGGGGGTAAGGAGACCCAGTACTTC.

The rearrangement links TRBV4-1 to TRBJ2-5, with D possibly matching TRBD2 (6 bases). This CDR3 is built from 13 residues. Trimming cost V 2 bases and J 4 bases, with 8 bases left between them. CDR1 MGHRA and CDR2 YSYEKL come from the germline V gene. CDR3 in DNA: TGCGCCAGCAGCCAATGGCGGGGAGAGACCCAGTACTTC. Amino acids: CASSQWRGETQYF.

The rearrangement uses TRBV6-6 and TRBJ1-1; D unresolved. Germline V CDR1 and CDR2: MNHNY, SVGAGI (reference sequence). Trimming shortened V by 2 bases and J by 1 base, and 8 bases separated the two germline ends. The CDR3 is made up of 14 amino acids. The CDR3 coding sequence is TGTGCCAGCAGTTACGGTCCTAGGAACACTGAAGCTTTCTTT. Amino acids: CASSYGPRNTEAFF.

This clone was detected only a few times. The chain has TRBV21-1 and TRBJ2-1; no DNA check was done on the table's D call, TRBD2. TRBV21-1 is described as a pseudogene. CDR3 size: 12 residues. CDR3 nucleotide sequence: TGTGCCAGAAGAGGGGGGGGATATGAGCAGTTCTTC. As protein: CARRGGGYEQFF.

The sample holds one count of this clone. The junction departs from the called germline gene at one end, perhaps through a read error. The J gene is TRBJ2-5, the V gene TRBV4-1; no firm D call. Looked up from germline, CDR1 is MGHRA and CDR2 is YSYEKL. This CDR3 region has 12 residues. CDR3 in DNA: TGTGCCAGCAGCCCCGGCAGGGAGACCCAGTACTTC. It encodes CASSPGRETQYF.

The V call is TRBV6-6, the J call TRBJ2-5, with 8 bases that match TRBD1. The V segment lost 4 bases and the J segment 4 bases; nucleotides outside the gene matches: 5. This CDR3 comprises 14 residues. From germline, CDR1 is MNHNY and CDR2 SVGAGI (reference sequence). CDR3 region: CASSSTDRAETQYF. The DNA for the CDR3 is TGTGCCAGCAGTTCCACGGACAGGGCAGAGACCCAGTACTTC.

This clone was observed a few times. The chain employs TRBV5-1 and TRBJ2-7; 10 bases are shared with TRBD2. After removal of 3 bases from V and 0 bases from J, the junction contained 3 bases not matched to a gene. This CDR3 region has 15 residues. Germline loops: CDR1 SGHRS, CDR2 YFSETQ. CDR3 amino acids: CASSWTSGSSYEQYF. CDR3 in DNA: TGCGCCAGCAGCTGGACTAGCGGTAGCTCCTACGAGCAGTACTTC.